The T cell receptor (beta chain) described here comes from a study of blood T cell repertoires in COVID-19. Looking at the study overall: PBMCs, B-cell-depleted T cells, or T cells were the source of the cDNA or gDNA that made up the material.

V was clipped by 5 bases and J by 2 bases, with 15 bases between them. CDR1 and CDR2 (germline): SGHAT, FQDESV (reference sequence). The CDR3 extends over 15 amino acids. Study processing details: Amplification of reference gene primers was used by the study to estimate nucleated cell counts. Clones were read by immunoSEQ multiplex PCR, and TCRdb kept only the in-frame ones, dropping some. V and J calls and clone size come straight from that table; D and trimming were deduced from the DNA. This table holds around 57,000 clones, 80% to 90% found once. Input material: peripheral blood. This receptor was taken from a human donor with active COVID-19. The donor label of this sample is uncertain. V and J are TRBV11-1 and TRBJ1-2; tentative D call: TRBD1 (6 bases). CDR3: CASSPRQVPNYGYTF. The CDR3 bases are TGTGCCAGCAGCCCCCGACAGGTTCCGAACTATGGCTACACCTTC.